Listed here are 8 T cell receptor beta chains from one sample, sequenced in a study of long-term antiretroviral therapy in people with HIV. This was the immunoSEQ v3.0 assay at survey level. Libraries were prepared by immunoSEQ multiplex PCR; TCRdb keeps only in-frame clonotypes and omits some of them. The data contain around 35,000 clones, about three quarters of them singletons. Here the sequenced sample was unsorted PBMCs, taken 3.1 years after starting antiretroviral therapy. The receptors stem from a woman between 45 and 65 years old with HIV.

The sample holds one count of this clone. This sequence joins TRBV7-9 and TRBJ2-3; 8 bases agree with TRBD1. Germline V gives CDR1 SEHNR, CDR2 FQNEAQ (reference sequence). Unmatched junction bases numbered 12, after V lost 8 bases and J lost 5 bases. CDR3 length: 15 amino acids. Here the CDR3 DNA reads TGTGCCAGCGTCCCTCCAGGGGGCGAGGTAGATACGCAGTATTTT. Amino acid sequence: CASVPPGGEVDTQYF.

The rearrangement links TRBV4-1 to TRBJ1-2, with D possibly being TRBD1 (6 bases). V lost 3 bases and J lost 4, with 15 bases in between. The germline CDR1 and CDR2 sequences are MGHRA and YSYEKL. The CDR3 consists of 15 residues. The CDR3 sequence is CASSHPSTGFYGYTF. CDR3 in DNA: TGCGCCAGCAGCCACCCATCTACAGGGTTCTATGGCTACACCTTC.

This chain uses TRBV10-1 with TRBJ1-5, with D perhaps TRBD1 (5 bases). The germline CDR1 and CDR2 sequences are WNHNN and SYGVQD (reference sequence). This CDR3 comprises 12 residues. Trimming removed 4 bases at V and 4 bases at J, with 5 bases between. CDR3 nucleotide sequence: TGCGCCAGCAGTGCAGGGAATCAGCCCCAGCATTTT. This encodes CASSAGNQPQHF.

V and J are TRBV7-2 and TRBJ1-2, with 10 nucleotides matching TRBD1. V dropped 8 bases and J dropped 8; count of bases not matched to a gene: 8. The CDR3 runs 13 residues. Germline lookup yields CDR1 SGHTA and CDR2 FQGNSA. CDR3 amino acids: CASGQGGGRGYTF. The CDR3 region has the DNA TGTGCCAGCGGACAGGGGGGCGGAAGAGGCTACACCTTC.

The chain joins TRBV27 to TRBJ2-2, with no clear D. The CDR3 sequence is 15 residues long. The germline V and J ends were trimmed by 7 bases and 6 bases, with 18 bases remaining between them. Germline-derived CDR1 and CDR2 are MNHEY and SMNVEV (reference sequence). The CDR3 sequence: CASTLTNERSGELFF. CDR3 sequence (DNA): TGTGCCAGCACCCTGACAAACGAACGATCCGGGGAGCTGTTTTTT.

The CDR3 here is CASSLGGGSTYEQYF. The DNA for the CDR3 is TGTGCCAGCAGCTTGGGGGGGGGTAGTACGTACGAGCAGTACTTC. J is TRBJ2-7 and V is TRBV5-4; 7 bases are shared with TRBD2. The germline V gene encodes CDR1 SGHNT and CDR2 YYREEE (reference sequence). The CDR3 spans 15 residues. The junction had 7 bases not matched to a gene; V was cut back by 0 bases and J by 4 bases. Variable domain in full (rest from reference TRBV5-4 and TRBJ2-7): ETGVTQSPTHLIKTRGQQVTLRCSSQSGHNTVSWYQQALGQGPQFIFQYYREEENGRGNFPPRFSGLQFPNYSSELNVNALELDDSALYLCASSLGGGSTYEQYFGPGTRLTVT.

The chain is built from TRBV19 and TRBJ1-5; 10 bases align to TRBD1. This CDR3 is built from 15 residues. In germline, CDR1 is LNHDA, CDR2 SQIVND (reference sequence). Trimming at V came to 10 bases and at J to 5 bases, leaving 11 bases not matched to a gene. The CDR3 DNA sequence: TGTGCCACCTCCTGGTCCGGGACAGGGGATCAGCCCCAGCATTTT. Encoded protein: CATSWSGTGDQPQHF.

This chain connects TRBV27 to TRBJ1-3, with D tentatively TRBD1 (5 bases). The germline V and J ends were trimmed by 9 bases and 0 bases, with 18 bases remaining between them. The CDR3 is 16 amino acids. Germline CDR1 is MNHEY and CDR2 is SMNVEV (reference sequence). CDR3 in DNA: TGTGCCAGAAGTGCCCTTCCGAGGGGCTCTGGAAACACCATATATTTT. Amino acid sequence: CARSALPRGSGNTIYF.